This is a list of T cell receptor beta chains from one sample in a study of blood T cell repertoires in COVID-19. Produced via immunoSEQ multiplex PCR; TCRdb's table is partial and in-frame only. The sample has about 200,000 clones, more than 70% seen once. The sample comprised peripheral blood. The receptors come from a man aged 45-65 years with COVID-19, enrolled during active disease. Each CDR3 is given with its conserved first and last residue. A D gene is named only where the DNA matches it firmly. The size of a clone is reported for some rows only, either as once, few or many, or as a class for expanded clones.

size	D	J	V	CDR3	DNA
NA	NA	TRBJ2-7	TRBV14	CASSQVQNYEQYF	TGTGCCAGCAGCCAAGTTCAGAACTACGAGCAGTACTTC
NA	TRBD1	TRBJ1-1	TRBV7-8	CASSTGEWVTEAFF	TGTGCCAGCAGCACAGGGGAATGGGTCACTGAAGCTTTCTTT
NA	NA	TRBJ2-7	TRBV2	CASKETTNSYEQYF	TGTGCCAGCAAGGAGACTACTAACTCCTACGAGCAGTACTTC
NA	NA	TRBJ1-5	TRBV5-8	CASSQGSLGAYQPQHF	TGTGCCAGCAGCCAAGGATCACTGGGGGCTTATCAGCCCCAGCATTTT
NA	NA	TRBJ2-1	TRBV3-1/TRBV3-2	CASSQVAGEQFF	TGTGCCAGCAGCCAAGTTGCAGGTGAGCAGTTCTTC
NA	NA	TRBJ1-2	TRBV6-2/TRBV6-3	CASSNPGPDYGYTF	TGTGCCAGCAGTAACCCAGGGCCGGACTATGGCTACACCTTC
NA	NA	TRBJ2-2	TRBV4-3	CASSQESNTGELFF	TGCGCCAGCAGCCAAGAATCAAACACCGGGGAGCTGTTTTTT
NA	NA	TRBJ2-5	TRBV3-1/TRBV3-2	CASSARGGSPETQYF	TGTGCCAGCAGCGCTAGGGGCGGCTCACCAGAGACCCAGTACTTC
NA	NA	TRBJ2-3	TRBV27	CASSFIGTDTQYF	TGTGCCAGCAGTTTCATCGGGACAGATACGCAGTATTTT
NA	NA	TRBJ2-2	TRBV7-6	CASSLRPDSYTGELFF	TGTGCCAGCAGCCTAAGGCCGGACAGCTACACCGGGGAGCTGTTTTTT
NA	NA	TRBJ1-6	TRBV5-6	CASSLVGSSYNSPLHF	TGTGCCAGCAGCTTGGTGGGGAGCTCCTATAATTCACCCCTCCACTTT
NA	TRBD1	TRBJ1-1	TRBV7-9	CASSLGTGVDTEAFF	TGTGCCAGCAGCTTAGGGACAGGGGTTGACACTGAAGCTTTCTTT
NA	TRBD2	TRBJ2-7	TRBV29-1	CSVLGGGLTYEQYF	TGCAGCGTTCTGGGGGGGGGTCTTACCTACGAGCAGTACTTC
many	TRBD1	TRBJ1-5	TRBV6-6	CASIPGQNSNQPQHF	TGTGCCAGCATTCCGGGACAGAATAGCAATCAGCCCCAGCATTTT
NA	TRBD2	TRBJ2-1	TRBV7-3	CASSSRLAGGYNEQFF	TGTGCCAGCAGCTCTCGACTAGCGGGAGGCTACAATGAGCAGTTCTTC
NA	TRBD2	TRBJ2-2	TRBV5-1	CASSLVGGTSDTGELFF	TGCGCCAGCAGCTTGGTAGGCGGGACTAGCGACACCGGGGAGCTGTTTTTT
NA	NA	TRBJ2-7	TRBV2	CASSAGHFYEQYF	TGTGCCAGCAGTGCCGGACATTTCTACGAGCAGTACTTC
NA	TRBD1	TRBJ2-3	TRBV10-3	CASRTGATDTQYF	TGTGCCTCCCGGACAGGGGCCACAGATACGCAGTATTTT
NA	TRBD1	TRBJ1-1	TRBV6-2/TRBV6-3	CASSYSRTGLTLNTEAFF	TGTGCCAGCAGTTATTCTAGGACAGGGCTTACTCTGAACACTGAAGCTTTCTTT
NA	NA	TRBJ2-7	TRBV7-6	CASSLASGGSSYEQYF	TGTGCCAGCAGCTTAGCGTCAGGGGGGAGCTCCTACGAGCAGTACTTC
NA	NA	TRBJ2-5	TRBV10-2	CASSPAGEKETQYF	TGCGCCAGCAGCCCAGCAGGGGAAAAGGAGACCCAGTACTTC
NA	TRBD1	TRBJ2-7	TRBV7-8	CASSSLQGYEQYF	TGTGCCAGCAGCTCCCTACAGGGGTACGAGCAGTACTTC
once	NA	TRBJ2-1	TRBV5-1	CASSLMGDYNEQFF	TGCGCCAGCAGCTTAATGGGAGACTACAATGAGCAGTTCTTC
NA	TRBD2	TRBJ2-1	TRBV19	CASSILAGEVREQFF	TGTGCCAGTAGTATACTAGCGGGGGAGGTCCGTGAGCAGTTCTTC
NA	TRBD2	TRBJ2-7	TRBV7-6	CASSQSSGITYEQYF	TGTGCCAGCAGCCAATCTAGCGGGATTACCTACGAGCAGTACTTC
NA	NA	TRBJ2-7	TRBV10-2	CASSERLVSSYEQYF	TGCGCCAGCAGTGAGAGGCTAGTGTCGTCCTACGAGCAGTACTTC
NA	NA	TRBJ1-5	TRBV28	CASSTLDRRNQPQHF	TGTGCCAGCAGTACACTCGACAGAAGAAATCAGCCCCAGCATTTT
few	TRBD1	TRBJ1-1	TRBV29-1	CSVELLPGGTEAFF	TGCAGCGTTGAACTACTCCCAGGGGGCACTGAAGCTTTCTTT
NA	NA	TRBJ2-5	TRBV12-3/TRBV12-4	CASSSVEETQYF	TGTGCCAGCAGTTCGGTGGAAGAGACCCAGTACTTC
once	TRBD1	TRBJ1-2	TRBV5-1	CASSLAFDRATYGYTF	TGCGCCAGCAGCTTGGCTTTTGACAGGGCAACCTATGGCTACACCTTC
NA	NA	TRBJ1-6	TRBV13	CASSSAGGVYNSPLHF	TGTGCCAGCAGCTCCGCCGGGGGTGTCTATAATTCACCCCTCCACTTT
NA	TRBD2	TRBJ2-7	TRBV7-9	CASSFWGSGPTSSEQYF	TGTGCCAGCAGTTTCTGGGGTAGCGGGCCGACCTCGTCCGAGCAGTACTTC
NA	NA	TRBJ2-3	TRBV6-6	CASSYSKGHSTDTQYF	TGTGCCAGCAGTTACTCAAAGGGGCATAGCACAGATACGCAGTATTTT
NA	NA	TRBJ2-1	TRBV27	CASSPPSGNEQFF	TGTGCCAGCAGTCCCCCCAGTGGTAATGAGCAGTTCTTC
NA	TRBD1	TRBJ2-2	TRBV27	CASRPLGGGTGELFF	TGTGCCAGCAGACCTTTAGGGGGCGGCACCGGGGAGCTGTTTTTT
NA	NA	TRBJ1-6	TRBV5-1	CASSLTAHNSPLHF	TGCGCCAGCAGCTTGACAGCTCATAATTCACCCCTCCACTTT
NA	TRBD1	TRBJ1-1	TRBV27	CASSTLRDRERETEAFF	TGTGCCAGCAGCACACTCCGGGACAGGGAAAGGGAAACTGAAGCTTTCTTT
NA	TRBD2	TRBJ2-5	TRBV5-1	CASSPGLAAQETQYF	TGCGCCAGCAGCCCGGGACTAGCAGCCCAAGAGACCCAGTACTTC
NA	TRBD2	TRBJ2-7	TRBV18	CASSPGLAGGTTREQYF	TGTGCCAGCTCACCGGGACTAGCGGGAGGCACCACTCGGGAGCAGTACTTC
NA	NA	TRBJ2-7	TRBV7-3	CASSLRPGGVYEQYF	TGTGCCAGCAGCTTAAGGCCTGGAGGGGTGTACGAGCAGTACTTC
NA	NA	TRBJ2-7	TRBV28	CASSRTGEQYF	TGTGCCAGCAGTCGAACCGGCGAGCAGTACTTC
NA	TRBD2	TRBJ2-1	TRBV11-2	CASQLAGGPNEQFF	TGTGCCAGCCAACTTGCGGGAGGGCCGAATGAGCAGTTCTTC
NA	TRBD1	TRBJ1-4	TRBV5-8	CASSFGTGKTNEKLFF	TGTGCCAGCAGCTTCGGGACAGGGAAAACTAATGAAAAACTGTTTTTT
NA	NA	TRBJ2-7	TRBV12-3/TRBV12-4	CASSPDYEQYF	TGTGCCAGCAGTCCAGACTACGAGCAGTACTTC
NA	TRBD1	TRBJ2-5	TRBV6-6	CATRGTGREETQYF	TGTGCCACCAGGGGGACAGGGAGAGAAGAGACCCAGTACTTC
NA	TRBD1	TRBJ2-1	TRBV6-5	CASSIGTGGNEQFF	TGTGCCAGCAGCATAGGGACAGGCGGGAATGAGCAGTTCTTC
few	NA	TRBJ2-5	TRBV9	CASSVATVQETQYF	TGTGCCAGCAGCGTAGCAACAGTCCAAGAGACCCAGTACTTC
NA	TRBD2	TRBJ2-1	TRBV7-3	CASSLTGAGGPGEQFF	TGTGCCAGCAGCTTAACAGGGGCGGGGGGGCCTGGAGAGCAGTTCTTC
NA	NA	TRBJ2-3	TRBV7-9	CASSISGDTQYF	TGTGCCAGCAGCATCTCAGGGGATACGCAGTATTTT
NA	NA	TRBJ1-3	TRBV7-9	CASSPGTGGNTIYF	TGTGCCAGCAGCCCCGGGACTGGGGGAAACACCATATATTTT
NA	NA	TRBJ1-1	TRBV27	CASSHGRGGQAFF	TGTGCCAGCAGTCATGGACGTGGGGGCCAAGCTTTCTTT
NA	TRBD1	TRBJ2-7	TRBV11-2	CASSLTGDLQYF	TGTGCCAGCAGTCTGACAGGGGACCTGCAGTACTTC
NA	TRBD2	TRBJ2-7	TRBV7-2	CASSSLSGDSYEQYF	TGTGCCAGCAGCAGCCTTAGCGGGGACTCCTACGAGCAGTACTTC
NA	NA	TRBJ2-1	TRBV6-5	CASHPPENEQFF	TGTGCCAGCCATCCCCCGGAGAATGAGCAGTTCTTC
once	NA	TRBJ2-7	TRBV7-3	CASSLDSAAGYEQYF	TGTGCCAGCAGCTTAGATTCTGCGGCCGGCTACGAGCAGTACTTC
NA	NA	TRBJ2-3	TRBV7-3	CASSLLGSVGDTQYF	TGTGCCAGCAGCTTACTCGGGTCGGTTGGAGATACGCAGTATTTT
few	TRBD1	TRBJ2-1	TRBV7-2	CASSPRDRGVDNEQFF	TGTGCCAGCAGCCCCCGGGACAGGGGGGTGGACAATGAGCAGTTCTTC
NA	TRBD1	TRBJ1-5	TRBV5-1	CASSPGQGGSNQPQHF	TGCGCCAGCAGCCCTGGACAGGGTGGTAGCAATCAGCCCCAGCATTTT
NA	TRBD1	TRBJ1-2	TRBV19	CASSMTGNYGYTF	TGTGCCAGTAGTATGACAGGGAACTATGGCTACACCTTC